The source of this T cell receptor beta chain is a study of beta chain features in type 1 diabetes. Study observations and caveats: When Type 1 diabetes patients were examined, their TCRB CDR3s proved moderately but significantly shorter in all four CD4+ subsets. VDJ junctions sequenced from type 1 diabetes patients showed fewer insertions and more deletions.

Reverse transcription of all isolated RNA meant that expressed TCRB transcripts were sequenced. Profiling relied on immunoSEQ multiplex PCR, and the TCRdb table lists in-frame clones only, not all of them. The repertoire has hundreds of thousands of clones, roughly 13% of them found once; the top ten carry approximately 0.042%. Sorted populations all exceeded 95% purity. The germline V and J ends were trimmed by 7 bases and 4 bases, with 13 bases remaining between them. The germline CDR1 and CDR2 sequences are SGHAT and FQNNGV. This CDR3 contains 13 residues. This clone was detected a few times. Antigen specificity is unknown.

Sequenced sample: naive CD4+ T cells from blood. The rearrangement uses TRBV11-2 and TRBJ1-1; D not resolved. The TCR sequence derives from a man aged 18 to 35 with type 1 diabetes. CDR3 nucleotide sequence: TGTGCCAGCACTCAAATTTCGGGCACTGAAGCTTTCTTT. Protein sequence: CASTQISGTEAFF.